Below are 30 T cell receptor beta chains sequenced from a single sample in a study of T cell clonality in common variable immunodeficiency. Measured with immunoSEQ multiplex PCR; TCRdb has only the in-frame clones, and not every one. The repertoire consists of roughly 57,000 clones, none detected only once. Sequencing was performed on peripheral blood mononuclear cells. These receptors all stem from a person between 18 and 70 years old in good health.

This clone qualifies as medium-sized. Read sequence stops 3 residues before the CDR3 end, and the germline J gene provides the missing end. The chain couples TRBV4-2 to TRBJ2-6; D remains unclear. V lost 0 bases to trimming and J lost 0 bases, with 3 bases between them. Germline assignment: CDR1 LGHNA and CDR2 YNFKEQ. The CDR3 loop spans 15 amino acids. CDR3: CASSQDNSGANVLTF. CDR3 bases read: TGTGCCAGCAGCCAAGACAACTCTGGGGCCAACGTC.

This clone was seen at least ten times. The CDR3 is cut off 3 residues early in the read; its end comes from the germline J gene. V and J are TRBV5-1 and TRBJ2-5; 8 positions match TRBD1. V lost 1 base to trimming and J lost 4 bases; unmatched junction nucleotides: 9. Germline assignment: CDR1 SGHRS and CDR2 YFSETQ. CDR3 length: 16 amino acids. Incomplete CDR3 DNA: TGCGCCAGCAGCTTGCGGGGTGACAGGGGAGGAGAGACC. Translating it yields CASSLRGDRGGET. The whole CDR3 protein reads CASSLRGDRGGETQYF.

This clone appeared many times. The read terminates 3 residues ahead of where the CDR3 ends, so the germline J gene completes it. The chain is built from TRBV2 and TRBJ1-2; 9 nucleotides line up with TRBD1. The germline V gene has CDR1 SNHLY and CDR2 FYNNEI. V trimming: 1 base; J trimming: 3 bases; junction bases outside the gene matches: 3. CDR3 size: 15 residues. The DNA read from the CDR3 is TGTGCCAGCAGTGAAGGCGGGACAGGGCACTATGGC. This codes for CASSEGGTGHYG. The full CDR3 protein reads CASSEGGTGHYGYTF.

The table lists this clone with many counts. The sequenced fragment ends 3 residues before the CDR3 boundary, so the rest is inferred from the germline J gene. V is TRBV5-1 and J is TRBJ2-1; D unresolved. V lost 3 bases and J 2 bases, leaving 9 bases between the germline ends. In germline, CDR1 is SGHRS, CDR2 YFSETQ. The CDR3 sequence is 14 residues long. The CDR3 region is CASSSDIPYNEQFF. CDR3 DNA (partial): TGCGCCAGCAGCTCAGACATCCCCTACAATGAG.

This clone appeared many times. The CDR3 end is not reached by the read, which stops 3 residues before it; the germline J gene fills it in. V is TRBV19 and J is TRBJ2-5; D might be TRBD1 (5 bases). Germline CDR1 is LNHDA and CDR2 is SQIVND (reference sequence). The CDR3 sequence is 17 residues long. V was shortened by 4 bases and J by 2 bases, with 20 bases between the two germline ends. Here the CDR3 reads CASSTLRGPGPQETQYF. CDR3 DNA (partial): TGTGCCAGTAGTACACTGAGAGGACCAGGGCCACAAGAGACC.

This clone showed up many times. The CDR3 is cut off 3 residues early in the read; its end comes from the germline J gene. The genes are TRBV7-6 and TRBJ2-1; D is perhaps TRBD2 (6 bases). The V gene lost 2 bases and the J gene lost 1 base, with 15 bases spanning the gap. Germline V gene data show CDR1 as SGHVS and CDR2 as FNYEAQ. The CDR3 has 17 amino acids. The DNA read from the CDR3 is TGTGCCAGCAGCTTAAAGGGACTCTCCTTTTCCTACAATGAG. It is translated as CASSLKGLSFSYNE. From start to end, the CDR3 is CASSLKGLSFSYNEQFF.

This clone occurred many times. The CDR3 extends 3 residues past the end of the read, so its final part is completed from the germline J gene. The chain links TRBV5-6 to TRBJ2-1, with D possibly being TRBD2 (6 bases). The CDR3 runs to 15 residues. Germline V gene sequence: CDR1 SGHDT, CDR2 YYEEEE. V lost 2 bases, J lost 5 bases, and 14 bases lay in between. The CDR3 loop is CASSLASRLDNEQFF. The sequenced CDR3 bases are TGTGCCAGCAGCTTAGCCTCCCGACTAGACAATGAG.

There are many counts of this clone. The CDR3 end lies 3 residues beyond the end of the read and is filled in from the germline J gene. The chain joins TRBV4-2 to TRBJ2-3; 9 nucleotides match TRBD2. Germline assignment: CDR1 LGHNA and CDR2 YNFKEQ. V gave up 4 bases and J gave up 5 bases; unmatched junction bases: 13. CDR3 length equals 17 residues. The covered CDR3 bases are TGTGCCAGCAGCCCCGCCGGGGGAGCGGGAGGTGTAGATACG. Protein: CASSPAGGAGGVDT. The full CDR3 protein is CASSPAGGAGGVDTQYF.

This clone was recorded many times. Read coverage stops 3 residues before the CDR3 terminus; the germline J gene supplies the remainder. The chain combines TRBV12-3 or TRBV12-4 with TRBJ2-7; TRBD1 matches at 7 bases. This CDR3 has 13 residues. V was clipped by 3 bases and J by 4 bases; unmatched bases: 3. Partial CDR3 DNA: TGTGCCAGCAGTTTCGAACAGGGGTACGAG. Its protein is CASSFEQGYE. In full, the CDR3 is CASSFEQGYEQYF.

In its sample, this clone was seen a few times. The read terminates 3 residues before the CDR3 end, so the remaining end is supplied by the germline J gene. The V call is TRBV13, the J call TRBJ1-4; the D gene is possibly TRBD1 (5 bases). Germline CDR1 is PRHDT and CDR2 is FYEKMQ (reference sequence). The CDR3 sequence is 14 residues long. CDR3 amino acids: CASSLTGVNSPLFF. Incomplete CDR3 DNA: TGTGCCAGCAGCCTGACGGGGGTAAATTCACCA.

This CDR3 is CASSQEVRQPQYF. CDR3 DNA, as far as it was read: TGTGCCAGTAGTCAGGAAGTGAGGCAGCCG. This chain uses TRBV19 with TRBJ2-3; D unresolved. From the germline J gene comes the end of the CDR3, since the read stops 3 residues before it. The CDR3 spans 13 residues. Germline CDR1 is LNHDA and CDR2 is SQIVND (reference sequence).

This clone has a count of ten or more. The read halts 3 residues ahead of the CDR3 end, with the missing end drawn from the germline J gene. V usage is TRBV23-1 and J usage is TRBJ1-4; 9 positions match TRBD1. TRBV23-1 is marked as an open reading frame, function uncertain. The V segment lost 6 bases and the J segment 6 bases; nucleotides outside the gene matches: 5. This CDR3 contains 14 residues. The CDR3 bases that were read are TGCGCCAGCAGCCTGACAGGGGGTGATGAAAAA. This gives the protein CASSLTGGDEK. The full CDR3 protein is CASSLTGGDEKLFF.

This clone was counted many times. The sequenced CDR3 bases are TGCAGTGCTTTTCCGGGACAGGGGTTCTATGGC. Translation: CSAFPGQGFYG. The full CDR3 protein is CSAFPGQGFYGYTF. The chain recombines TRBV20-1 with TRBJ1-2; 10 bases line up with TRBD1. The CDR3 is cut off 3 residues early in the read; its end comes from the germline J gene. This CDR3 spans 14 amino acids. Losses at the gene ends were 5 bases for V and 4 bases for J; bases not matched to a gene: 7. The V gene's germline CDR1 is DFQATT and CDR2 SNEGSKA (reference sequence).

Worth noting for this clone: One base separates it from a far larger clone, so it is likely a read error. The CDR3 reads CASSSGTSGFTDTQYF. The part of the CDR3 DNA that was read is TGTGCCTCGAGTTCCGGGACTAGCGGATTCACAGATACG. The V call is TRBV30, the J call TRBJ2-3, with 11 positions matching TRBD2. The read finishes 3 residues shy of the CDR3 end, and the germline J gene is used to complete it. Germline CDR1 GTSNPN, CDR2 SVGIG (reference sequence). This CDR3 comprises 16 residues.

This clone was counted many times. The sequenced fragment ends 3 residues before the CDR3 boundary, so the rest is inferred from the germline J gene. The chain links TRBV5-6 to TRBJ1-2; D may be TRBD1 (5 bases). Germline assignment: CDR1 SGHDT and CDR2 YYEEEE. V lost 4 bases to trimming and J lost 6 bases, with 13 bases between them. The length of the CDR3 is 13 residues. Partial CDR3 DNA: TGTGCCAGCAGCGGCGGGACTCCTCATGGC. Protein product: CASSGGTPHG. The full CDR3 is CASSGGTPHGYTF.

This clone has a count of ten or more. The read falls 3 residues short of the CDR3 end, and the missing part is taken from the germline J gene. The chain uses TRBV7-9 and TRBJ2-5, with 7 bases identical to TRBD1. Germline CDR1 SEHNR, CDR2 FQNEAQ (reference sequence). CDR3 length: 15 amino acids. The J segment lost 2 bases and the V segment lost 4 bases, leaving 7 bases of the junction unmatched. Partial CDR3 DNA: TGTGCCAGCAGCTCAAGACGGACAGGTCAAGAGACC. Translating it yields CASSSRRTGQET. The complete CDR3 protein is CASSSRRTGQETQYF. Full variable domain (rest looked up from reference TRBV7-9 and TRBJ2-5): DTGVSQNPRHKITKRGQNVTFRCDPISEHNRLYWYRQTLGQGPEFLTYFQNEAQLEKSRLLSDRFSAERPKGSFSTLEIQRTEQGDSAMYLCASSSRRTGQETQYFGPGTRLLVL.

In this sample, this clone turned up many times. The read finishes 3 residues shy of the CDR3 end, and the germline J gene is used to complete it. The V gene is TRBV30, the J gene TRBJ2-1; 12 bases match TRBD2. The ends lost 0 bases at V and 9 bases at J; junction bases unmatched: 9. This CDR3 has 16 residues. CDR1 and CDR2 (germline): GTSNPN, SVGIG (reference sequence). The CDR3 loop reads CAWSVPRLAGVGEQFF. Partial CDR3 DNA: TGTGCCTGGAGTGTACCCCGACTAGCGGGAGTAGGTGAG.

This clone was seen many times. The read terminates 3 residues before the CDR3 end, so the remaining end is supplied by the germline J gene. The chain joins TRBV5-4 to TRBJ2-5; 8 bases map to TRBD1. The CDR3 has 15 amino acids. V was clipped by 4 bases and J by 2 bases; unmatched bases: 7. In germline, CDR1 is SGHNT, CDR2 YYREEE (reference sequence). CDR3 amino acids: CASSLGQVEQETQYF. The CDR3 bases that were read are TGTGCCAGCAGCCTGGGACAGGTGGAACAAGAGACC.

The sample holds many counts of this clone. Sequencing ends 3 residues short of the CDR3 end; the germline J gene provides the rest. V and J are TRBV12-3 or TRBV12-4 and TRBJ2-2; a weak D match, TRBD2 (5 bases). V lost 6 bases and J lost 8, with 10 bases in between. The CDR3 is 12 amino acids. CDR3 sequence: CASSLGDGELFF. CDR3 bases read: TGTGCCAGCAGCCTCGGGGATGGGGAG.

There are many counts of this clone. The CDR3 end falls 3 residues outside the read, so it is completed with the germline J gene. The chain carries TRBV18 and TRBJ1-1, with 9 bases aligning to TRBD1. Germline V lookup: CDR1 KGHSH, CDR2 LQKENI. The CDR3 sequence is 14 residues long. V shed 5 bases and J 3 bases; nucleotides not matched to a gene: 4. The sequenced part of the CDR3 DNA is TGTGCCAGCTCAAGGGACAGGGTAGACACTGAA. This gives the protein CASSRDRVDTE. The CDR3 in full is CASSRDRVDTEAFF.

This clone has a count of ten or more. The read ends 3 residues shy of where the CDR3 ends; the end is completed using the germline J gene. This chain links TRBV5-1 with TRBJ1-2, with D possibly being TRBD1 (6 bases). This CDR3 comprises 14 residues. V was trimmed by 0 bases and J by 7 bases, leaving 13 bases between them. CDR1 and CDR2 from the germline V gene are SGHRS and YFSETQ. Partial CDR3 DNA: TGCGCCAGCAGCTTGGAACAGGGCATAGGTGGC. Amino acids: CASSLEQGIGG. The full CDR3 is CASSLEQGIGGYTF.

This clone was found many times. From the germline J gene comes the end of the CDR3, since the read stops 3 residues before it. V is TRBV28 and J is TRBJ1-4; tentative D call: TRBD1 (6 bases). CDR1 and CDR2 from the germline V gene are MDHEN and SYDVKM. The CDR3 extends over 16 amino acids. Trimming cost V 4 bases and J 8 bases, with 20 bases left between them. CDR3 bases read: TGTGCCAGCAGTTCCTATCGACAGGCTCGTAGCGAAAAA. Its protein is CASSSYRQARSEK. The full CDR3 reads CASSSYRQARSEKLFF. The variable domain in full, with the rest retrieved from reference TRBV28 and TRBJ1-4, is DVKVTQSSRYLVKRTGEKVFLECVQDMDHENMFWYRQDPGLGLRLIYFSYDVKMKEKGDIPEGYSVSREKKERFSLILESASTNQTSMYLCASSSYRQARSEKLFFGSGTQLSVL.

This clone was recorded at least ten times. The CDR3 extends 3 residues past the end of the read, so its final part is completed from the germline J gene. The V and J genes are TRBV5-4 and TRBJ1-4, with TRBD1 matching over 8 bases. The CDR3 totals 15 residues. Germline trimming cut 1 base from V and 6 bases from J; bases unmatched to any gene: 5. Germline V CDR1 and CDR2: SGHNT, YYREEE (reference sequence). CDR3 bases read: TGTGCCAGCAGCTTGTTTCAGGGGGCGGATGAAAAA. Translating it yields CASSLFQGADEK. The CDR3, in full, reads CASSLFQGADEKLFF. Full variable domain (outside the CDR3, taken from reference TRBV5-4 and TRBJ1-4): ETGVTQSPTHLIKTRGQQVTLRCSSQSGHNTVSWYQQALGQGPQFIFQYYREEENGRGNFPPRFSGLQFPNYSSELNVNALELDDSALYLCASSLFQGADEKLFFGSGTQLSVL.

This clone was counted ten times or more. With the read ending 3 residues before the CDR3 end, the germline J gene is used to fill in that end. The rearrangement joins TRBV29-1 to TRBJ1-1, with unresolved D. The germline V gene has CDR1 SQVTM and CDR2 ANQGSEA. V was pared by 7 bases and J by 0 bases, with 9 bases between. The length of the CDR3 is 12 residues. The CDR3 spells CSAIRVNTEAFF. CDR3 DNA (partial): TGCAGCGCAATACGGGTGAACACTGAA.

This clone was seen at least ten times. The sequenced fragment ends 3 residues before the CDR3 boundary, so the rest is inferred from the germline J gene. The rearrangement uses TRBV7-2 and TRBJ2-4; D may be TRBD2 (5 bases). The length of the CDR3 is 12 residues. The V end lost 3 bases, the J end lost 6 bases, and 6 bases lay between the germline ends. CDR1 SGHTA and CDR2 FQGNSA come from the germline V gene. The part of the CDR3 DNA that was read is TGTGCCAGCAGCTTGGACTTAAACATT. It specifies CASSLDLNI. In full, the CDR3 reads CASSLDLNIQYF.

This clone was observed at least ten times. The read falls 3 residues short of the CDR3 end, and the missing part is taken from the germline J gene. V gene TRBV2 combines with J gene TRBJ1-1, with unresolved D. The V gene lost 0 bases and the J gene lost 6 bases, with 14 bases spanning the gap. Looked up from germline, CDR1 is SNHLY and CDR2 is FYNNEI. There are 15 residues in the CDR3. CDR3 DNA (partial): TGTGCCAGCAGTGAAGCGATAGGGCGGGTGGCTGAA. This translates into CASSEAIGRVAE. The full-length CDR3 reads as CASSEAIGRVAEAFF.

This clone came up many times. The read stops 3 residues short of the end of the CDR3; the missing end is completed from the germline J gene. The chain links TRBV7-3 to TRBJ1-6; tentatively, D is TRBD1 (6 bases). V was pared by 5 bases and J by 6 bases, with 14 bases between. Germline lookup yields CDR1 SGHTA and CDR2 FQGTGA. This CDR3 spans 15 amino acids. The CDR3 here is CASSASGGANSPLHF. The covered CDR3 bases are TGTGCCAGCAGCGCTTCCGGGGGGGCTAATTCACCC.

This clone was observed at least ten times. The CDR3 goes on 3 residues after the read ends, and that part is filled in from the germline J gene. The chain uses TRBV29-1 and TRBJ2-2, with 10 bases fitting TRBD2. V lost 3 bases and J lost 1; bases outside the gene matches: 8. Per germline, CDR1 SQVTM and CDR2 ANQGSEA. The CDR3 runs to 17 residues. The CDR3 bases that were read are TGCAGCGTTGAGCTCCCTAGCGGGAGAGGGAACACCGGGGAG. It codes for CSVELPSGRGNTGE. The whole CDR3 region reads CSVELPSGRGNTGELFF.

At least ten counts were recorded for this clone. The CDR3 end falls 3 residues outside the read, so it is completed with the germline J gene. The chain recombines TRBV28 with TRBJ2-5, with TRBD1 matching 7 bases. The CDR3 is made up of 17 amino acids. Germline loops: CDR1 MDHEN, CDR2 SYDVKM. With V trimmed by 4 bases and J by 1 base, 12 bases remained unmatched. The part of the CDR3 DNA that was read is TGTGCCAGCAGTTCCCTAACAGGGGTGGTGGCCCAAGAGACC. Amino acids: CASSSLTGVVAQET. The whole CDR3 sequence reads CASSSLTGVVAQETQYF.

On this clone itself: The read terminates 3 residues ahead of where the CDR3 ends, so the germline J gene completes it. This specimen includes other DNA sequences encoding the same CDR3. V gene TRBV27 combines with J gene TRBJ2-7, with TRBD2 matching over 9 bases. CDR3 length: 15 residues. V shed 7 bases, J shed 5 bases, and the junction held 12 bases outside the gene matches. The germline V gene has CDR1 MNHEY and CDR2 SMNVEV (reference sequence). CDR3 bases read: TGTGCCAGCAACCCGACTAGCGGTGTCCCCCACGAG. Protein sequence: CASNPTSGVPHE. The full CDR3 is CASNPTSGVPHEQYF.